These T cell receptor beta chains were read from a single sample in a study of cytomegalovirus exposure and HLA in healthy donors. Here immunoSEQ multiplex PCR was the method, and the copy in TCRdb shows in-frame clones only, minus some. This listing includes around 40,000 clones. The specimen was PBMCs. The origin of the receptors is a human donor in good health. Each CDR3 is given with its conserved first and last residue. Fields, in order: D gene, V gene, J gene, CDR3 DNA, CDR3 protein. D genes are given only for firm matches.

NA	TRBV19	TRBJ1-4	TGTGCCAGTAGTCCCTTCGGCAGGTGGAATGAAAAACTGTTTTTT	CASSPFGRWNEKLFF
NA	TRBV5-1	TRBJ1-1	TGCGCCAGCAAGGTGGGGGGGGCCACTGAAGCTTTCTTT	CASKVGGATEAFF
TRBD1	TRBV19	TRBJ2-1	TGTGCCAGTACCTTAACAGGGGGACTCTACAATGAGCAGTTCTTC	CASTLTGGLYNEQFF
TRBD1	TRBV6-1	TRBJ1-1	TGTGCCAGCAGTCAGGGGGCCACTGAAGCTTTCTTT	CASSQGATEAFF
NA	TRBV5-1	TRBJ2-2	TGCGCCAGCAGCTTGGGGGACAAGGCCGGGGAGCTGTTTTTT	CASSLGDKAGELFF
TRBD1	TRBV5-1	TRBJ1-2	TGCGCCAGCAGCAAGGACAGGGACTATGGCTACACCTTC	CASSKDRDYGYTF
TRBD2	TRBV10-3	TRBJ2-1	TGTGCCACCGCTAGCGGGGGCCCTAACGATGAGCAGTTCTTC	CATASGGPNDEQFF
NA	TRBV27	TRBJ2-7	TGTGCCAGCAGTTTTACAGGGAGCGCCTACGAGCAGTACTTC	CASSFTGSAYEQYF
TRBD1	TRBV18	TRBJ2-7	TGTGCCAGCTCACCCGACAGGGGGAACTACGAGCAGTACTTC	CASSPDRGNYEQYF
NA	TRBV5-1	TRBJ2-1	TGCGCCAGCAGCTCGGGACTTTCCTACAATGAGCAGTTCTTC	CASSSGLSYNEQFF
TRBD1	TRBV5-6	TRBJ1-2	TGTGCCAGCAGCTTGGAAGCAGAGGGGGCGAGCTATGGCTACACCTTC	CASSLEAEGASYGYTF
TRBD1	TRBV9	TRBJ1-6	TGTGCCAGCAGCGGGGGACAGGGGAATTCACCCCTCCACTTT	CASSGGQGNSPLHF
NA	TRBV5-1	TRBJ1-2	TGCGCCAGCAGCCCGTGGGCGGACTCTAACTATGGCTACACCTTC	CASSPWADSNYGYTF
TRBD2	TRBV2	TRBJ2-5	TGTGCCAGCAGTGCCACGGACGGCGGGGGGGCCTCTCTGAAAGAGACCCAGTACTTC	CASSATDGGGASLKETQYF
TRBD1	TRBV7-2	TRBJ1-1	TGTGCCAGCAGCCTAGCAGCCCGGACAGGGGCGAACACTGAAGCTTTCTTT	CASSLAARTGANTEAFF
NA	TRBV9	TRBJ1-1	TGTGCCAGCAGCGTAGTGAGTGAGAACACTGAAGCTTTCTTT	CASSVVSENTEAFF
NA	TRBV9	TRBJ2-3	TGTGCCAGCAGCGTAGCGGCGGGCCTAAGAACAGATACGCAGTATTTT	CASSVAAGLRTDTQYF
TRBD1	TRBV6-1	TRBJ1-1	TGTGCCAGCAGCCAGACAGGGCGGAACACTGAAGCTTTCTTT	CASSQTGRNTEAFF
TRBD2	TRBV6-1	TRBJ2-3	TGTGCCAGCAGTGTTCGAGCGGGGCCCGTCCCCACAGATACGCAGTATTTT	CASSVRAGPVPTDTQYF
NA	TRBV18	TRBJ1-4	TGTGCCAGCTCACTCCAGCCAGGGCCTAATGAAAAACTGTTTTTT	CASSLQPGPNEKLFF
NA	TRBV27	TRBJ1-1	TGTGCCAGCAGTTCCGAATTATTTACAGGGAACACTGAAGCTTTCTTT	CASSSELFTGNTEAFF
TRBD1	TRBV19	TRBJ2-1	TGTGCCAGTAGTACGGGACAGGGATCTTACAATGAGCAGTTCTTC	CASSTGQGSYNEQFF
TRBD1	TRBV9	TRBJ1-1	TGTGCCAGCAGCGCCCAGCGGACAGGGGGGGGCCCTGAAGCTTTCTTT	CASSAQRTGGGPEAFF
NA	TRBV30	TRBJ1-2	TGTGCCTGGAGTGTAGAGCCTAATCGAGTTGGCTACACCTTC	CAWSVEPNRVGYTF
NA	TRBV14	TRBJ2-5	TGTGCCAGCAGCCAAGGCGGGACCGTCCAAGAGACCCAGTACTTC	CASSQGGTVQETQYF
TRBD2	TRBV19	TRBJ2-3	TGTGCCAGTAGTCCCCGCGCTAGCGGGGGCCGCACAGATACGCAGTATTTT	CASSPRASGGRTDTQYF
TRBD1	TRBV9	TRBJ1-6	TGTGCCAGCAGCCTAGGGGACAGCCGGGGGAATTCACCCCTCCACTTT	CASSLGDSRGNSPLHF
NA	TRBV9	TRBJ1-1	TGTGCCAGCAGCGTAGCGGGAAACACTGAAGCTTTCTTT	CASSVAGNTEAFF
NA	TRBV19	TRBJ2-3	TGTGCCAGTAGTATGCGGGGGCGCCCAGATACGCAGTATTTT	CASSMRGRPDTQYF
TRBD1	TRBV19	TRBJ1-1	TGTGCCAGTAGTTCCGACAGGGGTAAAACTGAAGCTTTCTTT	CASSSDRGKTEAFF
TRBD1	TRBV5-1	TRBJ1-2	TGCGCCAGCAGCCTGGACAGGGACTATGGCTACACCTTC	CASSLDRDYGYTF
TRBD2	TRBV4-2	TRBJ2-5	TGTGCCAGCAGCCCCAAGCGGGGCCCGTCGGAGACCCAGTACTTC	CASSPKRGPSETQYF
NA	TRBV18	TRBJ2-7	TGTGCCAGCTCACCACCGTTTCCAGGGGACTCCTACGAGCAGTACTTC	CASSPPFPGDSYEQYF
TRBD2	TRBV7-8	TRBJ2-7	TGTGCCAGCAGCTTGGGACTAGCGGAGACCTACGAGCAGTACTTC	CASSLGLAETYEQYF
TRBD2	TRBV6-5	TRBJ2-5	TGTGCCAGCAGTTACGTGCGGGGGGGGTCTAACCAGTACTTC	CASSYVRGGSNQYF